This is a list of T cell receptor beta chains from one sample in a study of T cells after yellow fever vaccination. TCRdb passed the 5' RACE reads through MiXCR, listing each CDR3 protein once. The sample has 50,000 or so distinct CDR3 sequences, about 6.6% seen once. Sequenced here: CD8+ T cells not binding an NS4B(214-222) dextramer, sorted from PBMCs, sampled more than 35 days after the first yellow fever vaccination. These receptors all come from a man between 18 and 35 years old who received the YFV17D yellow fever vaccine. The CDR3 runs from the conserved cysteine through the conserved F or W. Each record gives: clone size, J gene, V gene, D gene, CDR3 DNA, CDR3 protein. A D gene is named only where the DNA matches it firmly. A row's size may be missing; if present it is once, few, many or a size class.

clone_size: few; j_call: TRBJ2-3; v_call: TRBV7-2; d_call: TRBD2; cdr3_nt: TGTGCCAGCAGCCTCCTAGCGGGTGGGACAGATACGCAGTATTTT; cdr3_aa: CASSLLAGGTDTQYF
clone_size: NA; j_call: TRBJ1-4; v_call: TRBV30; d_call: NA; cdr3_nt: TGTGCCTGGAGTGTACCGGGCATCACCTCAACTAATGAAAAACTGTTTTTT; cdr3_aa: CAWSVPGITSTNEKLFF
clone_size: NA; j_call: TRBJ1-4; v_call: TRBV7-9; d_call: NA; cdr3_nt: TGTGCCAGCAGCTTAGCAGGGGATGAAAAACTGTTTTTT; cdr3_aa: CASSLAGDEKLFF
clone_size: many; j_call: TRBJ2-2; v_call: TRBV5-1; d_call: NA; cdr3_nt: TGCGCCAGCAGCGTAGGAGTGAACACCGGGGAGCTGTTTTTT; cdr3_aa: CASSVGVNTGELFF
clone_size: NA; j_call: TRBJ2-2; v_call: TRBV29-1; d_call: NA; cdr3_nt: TGCAGCGTTGAAGCGGGACAAGGGCCTCCGAACACCGGGGAGCTGTTTTTT; cdr3_aa: CSVEAGQGPPNTGELFF
clone_size: few; j_call: TRBJ2-7; v_call: TRBV4-1; d_call: NA; cdr3_nt: TGCGCCAGCAGCCCCCCAGGGGGGAAGAGCTACGAGCAGTACTTC; cdr3_aa: CASSPPGGKSYEQYF
clone_size: NA; j_call: TRBJ2-1; v_call: TRBV7-3; d_call: TRBD1; cdr3_nt: TGTGCCAGCAGCTCCCCTTCGGGACAGGGGTTGGATGAGCAGTTCTTC; cdr3_aa: CASSSPSGQGLDEQFF
clone_size: many; j_call: TRBJ2-7; v_call: TRBV29-1; d_call: NA; cdr3_nt: TGCAGCGTCACAACAGGGATCAGCTACGAGCAGTACTTC; cdr3_aa: CSVTTGISYEQYF
clone_size: NA; j_call: TRBJ2-1; v_call: TRBV4-2; d_call: TRBD2; cdr3_nt: TGTGCCAGCAGCCAAGAGGGACTAGCGGGGCAAAACAATGAGCAGTTCTTC; cdr3_aa: CASSQEGLAGQNNEQFF
clone_size: many; j_call: TRBJ2-5; v_call: TRBV4-3; d_call: NA; cdr3_nt: TGCGCCAGCAGCCAAGATGAGGGCCCGGGGGAGACCCAGTACTTC; cdr3_aa: CASSQDEGPGETQYF
clone_size: many; j_call: TRBJ2-7; v_call: TRBV6-2/TRBV6-3; d_call: NA; cdr3_nt: TGTGCCAGCAGTATGGTTTGGGGCGAGCAGTACTTC; cdr3_aa: CASSMVWGEQYF
clone_size: NA; j_call: TRBJ2-5; v_call: TRBV10-3; d_call: NA; cdr3_nt: TGTGCCATCAGTGACTACCAAGAGACCCAGTACTTC; cdr3_aa: CAISDYQETQYF
clone_size: few; j_call: TRBJ1-5; v_call: TRBV29-1; d_call: NA; cdr3_nt: TGCAGACCCCGGAGGGGGGATCATCAGCCCCAGCATTTT; cdr3_aa: CRPRRGDHQPQHF
clone_size: NA; j_call: TRBJ2-2; v_call: TRBV6-5; d_call: NA; cdr3_nt: TGTGCCAGCAGTTACTCGAGGTTGGGGGGAGGCACCGGGGAGCTGTTTTTT; cdr3_aa: CASSYSRLGGGTGELFF
clone_size: few; j_call: TRBJ2-1; v_call: TRBV7-9; d_call: TRBD2; cdr3_nt: TGTGCCAGCAGCTCTAGCGGGGCCGACAATGAGCAGTTCTTC; cdr3_aa: CASSSSGADNEQFF
clone_size: few; j_call: TRBJ1-1; v_call: TRBV7-9; d_call: NA; cdr3_nt: TGTGCCAGCAGCTCCCGGAATGAAGCTTTCTTT; cdr3_aa: CASSSRNEAFF
clone_size: many; j_call: TRBJ2-5; v_call: TRBV6-1; d_call: TRBD2; cdr3_nt: TGTGCCAGCAGTGAATTTGCTAGCGGGAGCGGGGAGACCCAGTACTTC; cdr3_aa: CASSEFASGSGETQYF
clone_size: few; j_call: TRBJ2-5; v_call: TRBV4-1; d_call: NA; cdr3_nt: TGCGCCAGCAGCCAAGTGCAGGGGCAAGAGACCCAGTACTTC; cdr3_aa: CASSQVQGQETQYF
clone_size: many; j_call: TRBJ2-7; v_call: TRBV9; d_call: NA; cdr3_nt: TGTGCCAGCAGCGAGAGAAGGACGGCCCCCGGATACGAGCAGTACTTC; cdr3_aa: CASSERRTAPGYEQYF
clone_size: NA; j_call: TRBJ1-1; v_call: TRBV5-1; d_call: NA; cdr3_nt: TGCGCCAGCAGCTCCGCTATGAACCCCACTGAAGCTTTCTTT; cdr3_aa: CASSSAMNPTEAFF
clone_size: many; j_call: TRBJ2-3; v_call: TRBV4-1; d_call: TRBD2; cdr3_nt: TGCGCCAGCAGCCAAGTGTCACTAGCGGGGCAGGATACGCAGTATTTT; cdr3_aa: CASSQVSLAGQDTQYF
clone_size: few; j_call: TRBJ2-2; v_call: TRBV7-3; d_call: NA; cdr3_nt: TGTGCCAGCAGCGGCCTCGAGACGGATAACACCGGGGAGCTGTTTTTT; cdr3_aa: CASSGLETDNTGELFF
clone_size: many; j_call: TRBJ1-1; v_call: TRBV28; d_call: NA; cdr3_nt: TGTGCCAGCAGTCCGGGACGGACTATCACTGAAGCTTTCTTT; cdr3_aa: CASSPGRTITEAFF
clone_size: NA; j_call: TRBJ2-7; v_call: TRBV10-3; d_call: NA; cdr3_nt: TGTGCCATCAGCGCCGGGACTTCCTACGAGCAGTACTTC; cdr3_aa: CAISAGTSYEQYF
clone_size: many; j_call: TRBJ1-2; v_call: TRBV4-1; d_call: TRBD1; cdr3_nt: TGCGCCAGCAGCCAAGTCCACTCTACAGGGGACTATGGCTACACCTTC; cdr3_aa: CASSQVHSTGDYGYTF
clone_size: NA; j_call: TRBJ2-2; v_call: TRBV6-4; d_call: NA; cdr3_nt: TGTGCCAGCAGTGACTCGGCCACCGGGGAGCTGTTTTTT; cdr3_aa: CASSDSATGELFF
clone_size: NA; j_call: TRBJ1-5; v_call: TRBV6-2/TRBV6-3; d_call: NA; cdr3_nt: TGTGCCAGCGACAACCTGGTGAAGACAGTCCATAGCAATCAGCCCCAGCATTTT; cdr3_aa: CASDNLVKTVHSNQPQHF
clone_size: many; j_call: TRBJ2-3; v_call: TRBV4-3; d_call: TRBD2; cdr3_nt: TGCGCCAGCAGCCAAGCCCCAGCGGGAGGCACAGATACGCAGTATTTT; cdr3_aa: CASSQAPAGGTDTQYF
clone_size: few; j_call: TRBJ2-5; v_call: TRBV5-4; d_call: TRBD2; cdr3_nt: TGTGCCAGCAGCCAGCGGGGGGGTCAAGAGACCCAGTACTTC; cdr3_aa: CASSQRGGQETQYF
clone_size: NA; j_call: TRBJ1-1; v_call: TRBV29-1; d_call: TRBD1; cdr3_nt: TGCAGCGTTGGCCGGACAGGGGGCGGGTTGAACACTGAAGCTTTCTTT; cdr3_aa: CSVGRTGGGLNTEAFF
clone_size: NA; j_call: TRBJ1-5; v_call: TRBV15; d_call: NA; cdr3_nt: TGTGCCACCAGCCGAGCTCCTAGTGGGGGTCAGCCCCAGCATTTT; cdr3_aa: CATSRAPSGGQPQHF
clone_size: many; j_call: TRBJ2-3; v_call: TRBV7-9; d_call: NA; cdr3_nt: TGTGCCAGCACTCAGACAGGCACAGATACGCAGTATTTT; cdr3_aa: CASTQTGTDTQYF
clone_size: NA; j_call: TRBJ1-5; v_call: TRBV24-1; d_call: NA; cdr3_nt: TGTGCCACCAGTGAGGGACGGGGGAATCAGCCCCAGCATTTT; cdr3_aa: CATSEGRGNQPQHF
clone_size: few; j_call: TRBJ1-6; v_call: TRBV13; d_call: NA; cdr3_nt: TGTGCCAGCAGCTTAGCCCAGGGAATGGGTTCACCCCTCCACTTT; cdr3_aa: CASSLAQGMGSPLHF
clone_size: few; j_call: TRBJ2-3; v_call: TRBV13; d_call: TRBD2; cdr3_nt: TGTGCCAGCAGCTTAGGCCTAGCGGGGGGCACAGATACGCAGTATTTT; cdr3_aa: CASSLGLAGGTDTQYF
clone_size: few; j_call: TRBJ2-5; v_call: TRBV7-9; d_call: NA; cdr3_nt: TGTGCCAGCAGCCCTGGACAGTTACAAGAGACCCAGTACTTC; cdr3_aa: CASSPGQLQETQYF
clone_size: NA; j_call: TRBJ1-1; v_call: TRBV19; d_call: NA; cdr3_nt: TGTGCCAGTAGCCACCCCCCTACGGGGTCTGAAGCTTTCTTT; cdr3_aa: CASSHPPTGSEAFF
clone_size: many; j_call: TRBJ1-2; v_call: TRBV4-3; d_call: NA; cdr3_nt: TGCGCCAGCAGCCAAGGCACAGGGAATCTGCATGGCTACACCTTC; cdr3_aa: CASSQGTGNLHGYTF
clone_size: NA; j_call: TRBJ2-6; v_call: TRBV2; d_call: NA; cdr3_nt: TGTGCCAGCAGTACCAGGGTATCCGGGGCCAACGTCCTGACTTTC; cdr3_aa: CASSTRVSGANVLTF
clone_size: many; j_call: TRBJ2-7; v_call: TRBV4-1; d_call: NA; cdr3_nt: TGCGCCAGCAGCCAAGATTGGAACGAGCAGTACTTC; cdr3_aa: CASSQDWNEQYF